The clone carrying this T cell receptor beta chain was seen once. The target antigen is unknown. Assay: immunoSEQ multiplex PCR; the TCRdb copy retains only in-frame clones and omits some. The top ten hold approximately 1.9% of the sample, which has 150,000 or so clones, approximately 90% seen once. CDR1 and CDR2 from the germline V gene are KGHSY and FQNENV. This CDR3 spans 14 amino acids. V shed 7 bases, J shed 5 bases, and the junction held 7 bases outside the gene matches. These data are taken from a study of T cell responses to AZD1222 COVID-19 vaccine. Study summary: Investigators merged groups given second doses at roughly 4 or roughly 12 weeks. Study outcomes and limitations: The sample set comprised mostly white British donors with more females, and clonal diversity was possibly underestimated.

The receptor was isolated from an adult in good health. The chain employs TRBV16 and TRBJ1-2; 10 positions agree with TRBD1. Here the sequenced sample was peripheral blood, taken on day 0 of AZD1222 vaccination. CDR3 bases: TGTGCCAGCACCGTGACAGGGGGCAGGTATGGCTACACCTTC. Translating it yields CASTVTGGRYGYTF.